Sequencing of this T cell receptor (beta chain) was carried out in a study of T cells in Graves' hyperthyroidism and ophthalmopathy. This clonotype has a count of ten or more. Its cognate antigen is unknown. Germline CDR1 ENHRY, CDR2 SYGVKD. The V end was cut by 4 bases, the J end by 2 bases, with 9 bases between. The CDR3 is 14 amino acids. Amplified TCR beta CDR3 regions came from RNA transcripts. The TCR CDR3 first-round RT-PCR relied on the HTBI primer set. Using its own MiXCR run on the multiplex PCR reads, TCRdb lists one record per CDR3 protein. There are around 720,000 distinct CDR3 sequences in the sample; roughly a third occur only once, and more than 25% lies in the top ten. The study, taken as a whole, reports: Ophthalmopathy was told apart from stable hyperthyroidism by a 13 V-J model.

Aged 18 to 65, the patients had hyperthyroidism that was newly diagnosed and had lasted under 2 months. Uncontrolled infection, other autoimmune disease, pregnancy and lactation each barred patients from inclusion. Source material for PBMCs was around 10 ml fresh peripheral blood. The sample consisted of blood. The chain carries TRBV10-3 and TRBJ1-5; D might be TRBD1 (5 bases). The TCR sequence derives from a woman between 35 and 50 years old with Graves' hyperthyroidism. Here the CDR3 reads CAISAGSGNQPQHF. CDR3 DNA: TGTGCCATCAGTGCAGGGAGTGGCAATCAGCCCCAGCATTTT.